This TCR beta chain originates from a study of blood T cell repertoires in COVID-19. The data were produced by immunoSEQ multiplex PCR, yet TCRdb's version contains in-frame clones alone and is incomplete. The sample comprises under 200,000 clones, about 80% of which are singletons, and more than 4% rests with the top ten. Cohorts were determined from participant-reported clinical history. V shed 5 bases and J 0 bases; nucleotides not matched to a gene: 3. In germline, CDR1 is KGHSH, CDR2 LQKENI. This CDR3 comprises 15 residues. This TCR came from a woman in her sixties or seventies with acute COVID-19. The chain recombines TRBV18 with TRBJ2-7; 11 nucleotides agree with TRBD1. Sequenced input: PBMCs or T cells enriched from blood (not recorded which). In DNA form, the CDR3 reads TGTGCCAGCTCATCAGGACAGGGGGCCTCCTACGAGCAGTACTTC. It yields the protein CASSSGQGASYEQYF.